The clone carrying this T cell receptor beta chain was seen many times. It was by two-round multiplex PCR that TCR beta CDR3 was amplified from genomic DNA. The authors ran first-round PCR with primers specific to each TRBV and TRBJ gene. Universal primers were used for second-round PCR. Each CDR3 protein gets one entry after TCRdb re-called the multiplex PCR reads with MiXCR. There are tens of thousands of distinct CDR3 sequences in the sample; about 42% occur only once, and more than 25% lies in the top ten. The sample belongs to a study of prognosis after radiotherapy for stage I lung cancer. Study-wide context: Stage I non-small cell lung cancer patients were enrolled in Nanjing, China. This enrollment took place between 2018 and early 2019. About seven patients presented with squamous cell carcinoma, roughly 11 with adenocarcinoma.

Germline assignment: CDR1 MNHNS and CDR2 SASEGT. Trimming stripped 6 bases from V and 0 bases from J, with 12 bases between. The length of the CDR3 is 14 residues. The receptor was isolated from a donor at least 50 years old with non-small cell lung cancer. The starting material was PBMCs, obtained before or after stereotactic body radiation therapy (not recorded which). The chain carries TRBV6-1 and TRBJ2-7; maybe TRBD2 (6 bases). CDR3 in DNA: TGTGCCAGCAGCCCAGTAGCGGCCTCCTACGAGCAGTACTTC. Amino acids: CASSPVAASYEQYF.